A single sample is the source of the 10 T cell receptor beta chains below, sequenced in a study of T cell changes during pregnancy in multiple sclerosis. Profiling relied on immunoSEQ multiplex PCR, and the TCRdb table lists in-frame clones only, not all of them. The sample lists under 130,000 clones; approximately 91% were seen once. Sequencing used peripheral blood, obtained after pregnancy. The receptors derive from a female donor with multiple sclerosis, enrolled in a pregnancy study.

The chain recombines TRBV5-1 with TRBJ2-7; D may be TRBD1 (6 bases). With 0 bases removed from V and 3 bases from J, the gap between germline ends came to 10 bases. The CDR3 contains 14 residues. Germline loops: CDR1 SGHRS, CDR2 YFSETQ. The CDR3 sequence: CASSLGQGFYEQYF. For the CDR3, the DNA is TGCGCCAGCAGCTTGGGGCAGGGGTTCTACGAGCAGTACTTC. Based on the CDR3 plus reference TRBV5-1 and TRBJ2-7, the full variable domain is KAGVTQTPRYLIKTRGQQVTLSCSPISGHRSVSWYQQTPGQGLQFLFEYFSETQRNKGNFPGRFSGRQFSNSRSEMNVSTLELGDSALYLCASSLGQGFYEQYFGPGTRLTVT.

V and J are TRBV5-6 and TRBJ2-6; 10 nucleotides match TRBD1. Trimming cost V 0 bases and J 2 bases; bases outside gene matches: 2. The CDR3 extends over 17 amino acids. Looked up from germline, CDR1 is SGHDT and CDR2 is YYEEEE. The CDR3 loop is CASSLGGQGAGANVLTF. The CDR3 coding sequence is TGTGCCAGCAGCTTGGGCGGACAGGGGGCTGGGGCCAACGTCCTGACTTTC.

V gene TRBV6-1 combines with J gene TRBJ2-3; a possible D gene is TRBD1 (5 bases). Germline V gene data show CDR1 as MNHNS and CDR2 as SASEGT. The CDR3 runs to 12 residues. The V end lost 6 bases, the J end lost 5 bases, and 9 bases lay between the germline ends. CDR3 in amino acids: CASRGVGDTQYF. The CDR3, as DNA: TGTGCCAGCAGAGGGGTCGGAGATACGCAGTATTTT.

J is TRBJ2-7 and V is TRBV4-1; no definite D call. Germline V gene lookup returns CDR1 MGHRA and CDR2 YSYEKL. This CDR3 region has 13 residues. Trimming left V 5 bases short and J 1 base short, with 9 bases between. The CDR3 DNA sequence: TGCGCCAGCAGCTTAACAGCATCCTACGAGCAGTACTTC. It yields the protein CASSLTASYEQYF.

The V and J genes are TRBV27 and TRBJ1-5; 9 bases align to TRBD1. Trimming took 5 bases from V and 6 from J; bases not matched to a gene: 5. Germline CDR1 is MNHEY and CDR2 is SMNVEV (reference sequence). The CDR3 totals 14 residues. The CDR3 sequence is CASSTGTGSQPQHF. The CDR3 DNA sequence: TGTGCCAGCAGTACCGGGACAGGGAGTCAGCCCCAGCATTTT.

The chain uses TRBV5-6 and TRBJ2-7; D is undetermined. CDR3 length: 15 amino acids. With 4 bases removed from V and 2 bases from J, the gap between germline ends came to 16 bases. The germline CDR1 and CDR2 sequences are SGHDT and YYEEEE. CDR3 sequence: CASSPSGYVTYEQYF. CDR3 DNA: TGTGCCAGCAGCCCCTCAGGATACGTGACCTACGAGCAGTACTTC.

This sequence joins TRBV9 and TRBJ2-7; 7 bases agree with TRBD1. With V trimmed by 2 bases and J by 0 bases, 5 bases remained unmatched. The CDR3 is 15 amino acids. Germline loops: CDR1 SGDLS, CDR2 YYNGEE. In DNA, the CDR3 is TGTGCCAGCAGCGTTGGGACAGTCCCCTCCTACGAGCAGTACTTC. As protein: CASSVGTVPSYEQYF.

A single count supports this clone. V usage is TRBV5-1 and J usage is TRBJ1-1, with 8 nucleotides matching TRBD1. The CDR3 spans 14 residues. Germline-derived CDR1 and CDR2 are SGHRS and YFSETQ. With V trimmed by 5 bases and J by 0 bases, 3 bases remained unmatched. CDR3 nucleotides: TGCGCCAGCAGTCCGGACAGGGTGAACACTGAAGCTTTCTTT. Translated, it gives CASSPDRVNTEAFF.

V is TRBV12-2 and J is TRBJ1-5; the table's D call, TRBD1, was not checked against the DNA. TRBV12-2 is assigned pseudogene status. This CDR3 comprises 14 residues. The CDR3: CASRFVGRAQPQHF. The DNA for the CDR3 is TGTGCAAGTCGCTTCGTCGGCAGGGCACAGCCCCAGCATTTT.

DNA for the CDR3: TGCGCCAGCAGCTTGGCCAGCGGGGGGGCAGCGGATACGCAGTATTTT. It translates to CASSLASGGAADTQYF. This chain connects TRBV5-1 to TRBJ2-3; 10 bases align to TRBD2. The junction had 7 bases not matched to a gene; V was cut back by 0 bases and J by 6 bases. This CDR3 region has 16 residues. Germline loops: CDR1 SGHRS, CDR2 YFSETQ.